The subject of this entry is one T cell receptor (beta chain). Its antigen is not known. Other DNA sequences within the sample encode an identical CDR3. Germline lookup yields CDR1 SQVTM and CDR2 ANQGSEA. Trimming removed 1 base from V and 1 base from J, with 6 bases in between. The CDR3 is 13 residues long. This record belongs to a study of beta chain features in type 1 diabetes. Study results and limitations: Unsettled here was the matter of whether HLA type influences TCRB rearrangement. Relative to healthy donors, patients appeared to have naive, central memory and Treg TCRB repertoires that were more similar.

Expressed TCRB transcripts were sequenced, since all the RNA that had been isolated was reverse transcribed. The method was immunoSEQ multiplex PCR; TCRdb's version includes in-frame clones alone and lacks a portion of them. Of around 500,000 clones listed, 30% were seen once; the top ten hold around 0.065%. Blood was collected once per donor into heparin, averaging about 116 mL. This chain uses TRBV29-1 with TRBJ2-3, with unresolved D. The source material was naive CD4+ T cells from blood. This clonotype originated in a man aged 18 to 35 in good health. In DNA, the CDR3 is TGCAGCGTTGAAGTTTCCGGCACAGATACGCAGTATTTT. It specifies CSVEVSGTDTQYF.